This T cell receptor beta chain emerged from a study of T cells after yellow fever vaccination. The study's findings and limits: Booster samples showed a return of most primary-vaccination clones (around 96% CD4, about 87% CD8). From the bulk population, abundant clonotypes could contaminate and appear within FACS-sorted repertoires.

This clonotype has only a few counts. The antigen remains undetermined. By 5'RACE template switching, TCR cDNA was produced, with a universal primer site and UMIs added in the process. TCRdb itself ran the 5' RACE reads through MiXCR, one entry per CDR3 protein. The data show 110,000 to 150,000 distinct CDR3 sequences, approximately 6.6% seen once. This clonotype was obtained from a man between 25 and 39 years old who received the YFV17D yellow fever vaccine. The sample in question was CD4+ T cells sorted from PBMCs, obtained 10 days after the yellow fever booster vaccination.

The CDR3 coding sequence is TGTGCCAGCAGCCCCCGCCGGAGGGCAGGGGTCCAAGAGACCCAGTACTTC. Encoded protein: CASSPRRRAGVQETQYF. This rearrangement joins TRBV7-7 to TRBJ2-5; D possibly matches TRBD1 or TRBD2 (6 bases each). V gave up 5 bases and J gave up 1 base, with 20 bases separating them. This CDR3 region has 17 residues. Germline V gene lookup returns CDR1 SSHAT and CDR2 FNYEAQ (reference sequence).